Below are 28 T cell receptor beta chains sequenced from a single sample in a study of CD8 T cells in ankylosing spondylitis (dated by TCRdb to 2015 to 2018). Libraries were made using 5' RACE. Sequencing was performed on an Illumina HiSeq 2500. TCRdb redid the processing of the public reads, applying fastp at Q25 and MiXCR, and retained in-frame beta chains. Each CDR3 protein gets just one entry, which takes the most common genes and DNA from the rows behind it. The sample contains about 180,000 distinct CDR3 sequences, roughly 10% of them found a single time. The top ten clonotypes cover about 15% of the sample. Input material: blood, either unsorted or a sorted T cell fraction (not recorded which). The receptors here all came from a female donor with ankylosing spondylitis or in good health (not recorded which).

The gene calls are TRBV3-1 and TRBJ2-7; 10 positions match TRBD1. This CDR3 is 14 amino acids long. V gave up 4 bases and J gave up 5 bases; unmatched junction bases: 5. CDR1 is LGHDT, CDR2 YNNKEL, per germline (reference sequence). The CDR3 sequence: CASSPPGQGDEQYF. The CDR3, as DNA: TGTGCCAGCAGCCCCCCCGGACAGGGGGACGAGCAGTACTTC.

This clonotype appeared a few times. The chain combines TRBV10-1 with TRBJ1-1; D might be TRBD1 (6 bases). The V gene lost 3 bases and the J gene lost 5 bases, with 10 bases spanning the gap. Germline lookup yields CDR1 WNHNN and CDR2 SYGVQD (reference sequence). The CDR3 extends over 13 amino acids. This CDR3 reads CASSDGGQTEAFF. The CDR3 DNA sequence: TGCGCCAGCAGTGATGGGGGCCAGACTGAAGCTTTCTTT.

The CDR3 region is CSVLFRGLWKDYEQYF. The CDR3, as DNA: TGCAGCGTTCTGTTTAGGGGCCTATGGAAGGACTACGAGCAGTACTTC. The chain joins TRBV29-1 to TRBJ2-7; perhaps TRBD1 as D (5 bases). The CDR3 sequence is 16 residues long. V was pared by 5 bases and J by 3 bases, with 23 bases between. Looked up from germline, CDR1 is SQVTM and CDR2 is ANQGSEA.

CDR3 sequence reads: CASSSYRKPYEQYF. In DNA form, the CDR3 reads TGTGCCAGCAGTTCGTACAGAAAGCCCTACGAGCAGTACTTC. The chain is built from TRBV27 and TRBJ2-7, with D unclear. The V end lost 4 bases, the J end lost 2 bases, and 12 bases lay between the germline ends. This CDR3 region has 14 residues. Germline loops: CDR1 MNHEY, CDR2 SMNVEV (reference sequence).

This rearrangement joins TRBV30 to TRBJ2-5, with 11 nucleotides matching TRBD2. The V segment lost 5 bases and the J segment 5 bases; nucleotides outside the gene matches: 7. The CDR3 sequence is 14 residues long. Germline values: CDR1 GTSNPN, CDR2 SVGIG (reference sequence). Here the CDR3 DNA reads TGTGCCTGGCATCTAGCGGGAGGTACGGAGACCCAGTACTTC. Translation: CAWHLAGGTETQYF.

This clonotype appeared many times. The J gene is TRBJ2-5, the V gene TRBV5-1, with D uncertain. CDR1 SGHRS and CDR2 YFSETQ come from the germline V gene. With 1 base removed from V and 4 bases from J, the gap between germline ends came to 14 bases. CDR3 length: 15 residues. The DNA for the CDR3 is TGCGCCAGCAGCTTGTCCCGAAAGCTAGGAGAGACCCAGTACTTC. Protein product: CASSLSRKLGETQYF.

This clonotype was recorded at least ten times. V gene TRBV4-3 combines with J gene TRBJ2-7; a possible D gene is TRBD1 (5 bases). V lost 0 bases to trimming and J lost 0 bases, with 9 bases between them. The CDR3 has 15 amino acids. CDR1 and CDR2 from the germline V gene are LGHNA and YSLEER. CDR3 amino acids: CASSQDRALSYEQYF. DNA for the CDR3: TGCGCCAGCAGCCAAGACAGGGCCCTCTCCTACGAGCAGTACTTC.

There are a few counts of this clonotype. The rearrangement links TRBV7-9 to TRBJ2-7; maybe TRBD2 (5 bases). V gave up 5 bases and J gave up 7 bases, with 21 bases separating them. CDR3 length: 15 residues. The germline V gene encodes CDR1 SEHNR and CDR2 FQNEAQ (reference sequence). This CDR3 reads CASSIGLLSGWEQYF. The CDR3 nucleotides are TGTGCCAGCAGCATCGGACTGTTGTCCGGGTGGGAGCAGTACTTC. Full variable domain (outside the CDR3, taken from reference TRBV7-9 and TRBJ2-7): DTGVSQNPRHKITKRGQNVTFRCDPISEHNRLYWYRQTLGQGPEFLTYFQNEAQLEKSRLLSDRFSAERPKGSFSTLEIQRTEQGDSAMYLCASSIGLLSGWEQYFGPGTRLTVT.

The sample holds a few counts of this clonotype. CDR3 protein: CASSLTLRLAGASTDTQYF. CDR3 sequence (DNA): TGTGCCAGCAGCTTAACTCTTAGACTAGCGGGAGCCAGCACAGATACGCAGTATTTT. The chain uses TRBV11-2 and TRBJ2-3; 12 bases are shared with TRBD2. The germline CDR1 and CDR2 sequences are SGHAT and FQNNGV. The trim removed 2 bases at V and 0 bases at J, leaving 9 bases unmatched. This CDR3 has 19 amino acids.

V is TRBV25-1 and J is TRBJ2-5; tentative D call: TRBD1 (6 bases). CDR3 size: 14 residues. Trimming stripped 8 bases from V and 5 bases from J, with 18 bases between. The V gene's germline CDR1 is MGHDK and CDR2 SYGVNS. The CDR3 region has the DNA TGTGCCAGCGACGACAGGACGGGATCGGAGACCCAGTACTTC. Protein sequence: CASDDRTGSETQYF.

This clonotype was detected ten times or more. V is TRBV20-1 and J is TRBJ2-1; D perhaps matches TRBD2 (6 bases). The CDR3 is 10 amino acids. From germline, CDR1 is DFQATT and CDR2 SNEGSKA (reference sequence). CDR3 coding DNA: TGCAGCCTCGAAGCGGGTGAGCAGTTCTTC. The encoded protein is CSLEAGEQFF.

This clonotype was counted only a few times. The chain links TRBV27 to TRBJ2-1, with TRBD2 as a possible D gene (5 bases). This CDR3 comprises 15 residues. V lost 2 bases, J lost 5 bases, and 13 bases lay in between. Germline CDR1 MNHEY, CDR2 SMNVEV (reference sequence). The CDR3 region has the DNA TGTGCCAGCAGTTTAGGAGGAATAGGGCACAATGAGCAGTTCTTC. Encoded protein: CASSLGGIGHNEQFF.

The chain employs TRBV2 and TRBJ2-1; the D is unclear. Germline V gives CDR1 SNHLY, CDR2 FYNNEI. V dropped 1 base and J dropped 8 bases, with 6 bases sitting between them. CDR3 length equals 12 residues. CDR3 sequence: CASSEGSDEQFF. The CDR3 bases are TGTGCCAGCAGTGAAGGGAGTGATGAGCAGTTCTTC.

The gene calls are TRBV12-3 or TRBV12-4 and TRBJ1-1, with D unclear. This CDR3 comprises 14 residues. V lost 3 bases and J lost 0, with 8 bases in between. CDR3 loop: CASSFRTVNTEAFF. The CDR3 DNA reads as TGTGCCAGCAGTTTTCGCACCGTGAACACTGAAGCTTTCTTT.

This rearrangement joins TRBV20-1 to TRBJ2-7; maybe TRBD2 (5 bases). CDR3 length equals 15 residues. Germline CDR1 DFQATT, CDR2 SNEGSKA (reference sequence). Between the trimmed V and J ends, which lost 2 bases and 0 bases, there was a span of 14 bases. The CDR3 bases are TGCAGTGCTAGACCTTATAGCGACCCCTCCTACGAGCAGTACTTC. It is translated as CSARPYSDPSYEQYF.

This clonotype has only a few counts. J is TRBJ2-1 and V is TRBV19; perhaps TRBD2 as D (6 bases). Germline CDR1 is LNHDA and CDR2 is SQIVND (reference sequence). This CDR3 comprises 15 residues. V dropped 6 bases and J dropped 0 bases, with 12 bases sitting between them. CDR3 in amino acids: CASSRLVSSYNEQFF. CDR3 DNA: TGTGCCAGTAGCCGACTAGTGAGCTCCTACAATGAGCAGTTCTTC.

This clonotype was observed a few times. The gene calls are TRBV27 and TRBJ2-1; D is perhaps TRBD1 (5 bases). Looked up from germline, CDR1 is MNHEY and CDR2 is SMNVEV (reference sequence). There are 14 residues in the CDR3. V was cut by 0 bases and J by 7 bases, with 10 bases left in between. The CDR3 coding sequence is TGTGCCAGCAGTTTATCGGGCTACAGGAATGAGCAGTTCTTC. This codes for CASSLSGYRNEQFF.

This clonotype was detected only a few times. V usage is TRBV6-1 and J usage is TRBJ1-2; a weak D match, TRBD1 (5 bases). CDR3 size: 13 residues. The V end lost 8 bases, the J end lost 5 bases, and 15 bases lay between the germline ends. From germline, CDR1 is MNHNS and CDR2 SASEGT. DNA for the CDR3: TGTGCCAGCCGCACGCAGGGAGGGTATGGCTACACCTTC. This codes for CASRTQGGYGYTF.

V usage is TRBV24-1 and J usage is TRBJ2-1; TRBD2 might be the D (6 bases). The CDR3 length is 11 residues. CDR1 and CDR2 (germline): KGHDR, SFDVKD. V was clipped by 9 bases and J by 7 bases, with 9 bases between them. The CDR3 nucleotides are TGTGCCACCGGTGGAGGGAATGAGCAGTTCTTC. The encoded protein is CATGGGNEQFF.

This clonotype was recorded a few times. This chain uses TRBV5-1 with TRBJ2-7, with 8 bases identical to TRBD1. The CDR3 is 16 residues long. Germline V CDR1 and CDR2: SGHRS, YFSETQ. Unmatched junction bases numbered 9, after V lost 0 bases and J lost 4 bases. This chain's CDR3 is CASSLENRGYLYEQYF. CDR3 coding DNA: TGCGCCAGCAGCTTGGAGAACAGGGGGTATCTGTACGAGCAGTACTTC. Variable domain in full (rest from reference TRBV5-1 and TRBJ2-7): KAGVTQTPRYLIKTRGQQVTLSCSPISGHRSVSWYQQTPGQGLQFLFEYFSETQRNKGNFPGRFSGRQFSNSRSEMNVSTLELGDSALYLCASSLENRGYLYEQYFGPGTRLTVT.

This clonotype was seen a handful of times. The chain employs TRBV4-3 and TRBJ2-1, with TRBD2 matching 8 bases. Trimming took 0 bases from V and 8 from J; bases not matched to a gene: 6. This CDR3 spans 15 amino acids. Germline V gene sequence: CDR1 LGHNA, CDR2 YSLEER. The chain's CDR3 is CASSQDRRGGHEQFF. In DNA, the CDR3 is TGCGCCAGCAGCCAAGACCGACGGGGGGGCCATGAGCAGTTCTTC.

This chain links TRBV7-2 with TRBJ1-5; D might be TRBD1 (6 bases). The V end was cut by 1 base, the J end by 11 bases, with 12 bases between. There are 13 residues in the CDR3. The germline V gene encodes CDR1 SGHTA and CDR2 FQGNSA. The CDR3 is CASSLVEGDTQHF. The CDR3 region has the DNA TGTGCCAGCAGCTTAGTCGAGGGGGATACCCAGCATTTT.

This chain joins TRBV4-3 and TRBJ2-2; no firm D call. The V gene lost 0 bases and the J gene lost 6 bases, with 5 bases spanning the gap. The CDR3 is made up of 13 amino acids. Looked up from germline, CDR1 is LGHNA and CDR2 is YSLEER. This chain's CDR3 is CASSQDRSGELFF. The CDR3 DNA reads as TGCGCCAGCAGCCAAGATAGGTCCGGGGAGCTGTTTTTT.

The chain combines TRBV4-3 with TRBJ1-2; tentatively, D is TRBD1 (5 bases). The ends were cut back, 0 bases at V and 2 bases at J, with 10 bases in the middle. The V gene's germline CDR1 is LGHNA and CDR2 YSLEER. The CDR3 loop spans 15 amino acids. The CDR3 DNA is TGCGCCAGCAGCCAAGATGCCAGGGTCAACTATGGCTACACCTTC. This sequence encodes CASSQDARVNYGYTF.

The chain has TRBV18 and TRBJ2-2; D perhaps matches TRBD1 (5 bases). V lost 2 bases and J lost 4, with 14 bases in between. The CDR3 has 16 amino acids. Germline assignment: CDR1 KGHSH and CDR2 LQKENI. The CDR3 reads CASSPVGRVSTGELFF. Here the CDR3 DNA reads TGTGCCAGCTCACCAGTCGGCAGGGTATCCACCGGGGAGCTGTTTTTT.

Many counts were recorded for this clonotype. The chain carries TRBV29-1 and TRBJ2-1, with D uncertain. Germline V gives CDR1 SQVTM, CDR2 ANQGSEA. This CDR3 is built from 11 residues. Trimming cost V 3 bases and J 9 bases, with 9 bases left between them. The CDR3 reads CSVEEPSEQFF. Here the CDR3 DNA reads TGCAGCGTTGAGGAACCCAGTGAGCAGTTCTTC.

This clonotype was seen ten or more times. The chain joins TRBV2 to TRBJ2-7, with D perhaps assigned TRBD1 or TRBD2 (6 bases each). The germline gives CDR1 SNHLY, CDR2 FYNNEI. Trimming took 8 bases from V and 5 from J, leaving 19 bases between them. This CDR3 spans 14 amino acids. CDR3 in amino acids: CASARGLTRNEQYF. CDR3 nucleotide sequence: TGTGCCAGCGCCAGGGGACTCACGAGGAACGAGCAGTACTTC.

A few counts support this clonotype. V and J are TRBV7-2 and TRBJ2-3; no clear D gene. Looked up from germline, CDR1 is SGHTA and CDR2 is FQGNSA. Trimming pared 5 bases from V and 0 bases from J, leaving 6 bases between. The CDR3 has 13 amino acids. This chain's CDR3 is CASSVLSTDTQYF. The CDR3 coding sequence is TGTGCCAGCAGCGTCCTTAGCACAGATACGCAGTATTTT.